Listed below are T cell receptor beta chains from one sample, sequenced in a study of PD-L1 blockade in urothelial cancer. TCRdb's copy holds only in-frame clones and misses some; the assay was immunoSEQ multiplex PCR. The sample records some 25,000 clones, around nine tenths being singletons. The specimen comprised PBMCs, sampled around atezolizumab (anti-PD-L1) treatment. The receptors originated from a man between 60 and 75 years old with urothelial cancer. The CDR3 runs from the conserved cysteine through the conserved F or W. Fields, in order: J gene, V gene, clone size, D gene, CDR3 protein, CDR3 DNA. The D gene is left open where the match is weak. Size values are once, few and many counts, or a class for expanded clones, and some rows have none.

j_call: TRBJ2-5
v_call: TRBV7-9
clone_size: -
d_call: -
cdr3_aa: CATSGTLKETQYF
cdr3_nt: TGTGCTACATCCGGGACTCTAAAAGAGACCCAGTACTTC

j_call: TRBJ1-2
v_call: TRBV5-1
clone_size: few
d_call: -
cdr3_aa: CASSPPGQMNYGYTF
cdr3_nt: TGCGCCAGCAGCCCCCCCGGACAGATGAACTATGGCTACACCTTC

j_call: TRBJ1-5
v_call: TRBV9
clone_size: few
d_call: TRBD1
cdr3_aa: CASSEGQGNQPQHF
cdr3_nt: TGTGCCAGCAGCGAGGGACAGGGGAATCAGCCCCAGCATTTT

j_call: TRBJ1-4
v_call: TRBV10-3
clone_size: -
d_call: TRBD1
cdr3_aa: CAIRGGEGAREKLFF
cdr3_nt: TGTGCCATCAGGGGCGGAGAGGGGGCTCGAGAAAAACTGTTTTTT

j_call: TRBJ1-6
v_call: TRBV5-1
clone_size: -
d_call: TRBD1
cdr3_aa: CASSWDRENSPLHF
cdr3_nt: TGCGCCAGCAGCTGGGACAGGGAGAATTCACCCCTCCACTTT

j_call: TRBJ2-1
v_call: TRBV27
clone_size: -
d_call: TRBD1
cdr3_aa: CASSLSIPPGQVVQFF
cdr3_nt: TGTGCCAGCAGTTTATCGATCCCACCCGGACAGGTTGTGCAGTTCTTC

j_call: TRBJ2-3
v_call: TRBV6-6
clone_size: -
d_call: -
cdr3_aa: CASNDRGSSTDTQYF
cdr3_nt: TGTGCCAGCAACGACCGGGGGTCTAGCACAGATACGCAGTATTTT

j_call: TRBJ2-1
v_call: TRBV7-7
clone_size: -
d_call: TRBD1
cdr3_aa: CASSLTGGEQFF
cdr3_nt: TGTGCTAGCAGTCTAACAGGGGGGGAGCAGTTCTTC

j_call: TRBJ1-2
v_call: TRBV6-1
clone_size: -
d_call: -
cdr3_aa: CASRGGLGYGYTF
cdr3_nt: TGTGCCAGCAGGGGGGGGCTCGGCTATGGCTACACCTTC

j_call: TRBJ2-7
v_call: TRBV5-1
clone_size: -
d_call: TRBD2
cdr3_aa: CASRFLAGSHEQYF
cdr3_nt: TGCGCCAGCAGATTCCTAGCGGGATCCCACGAGCAGTACTTC

j_call: TRBJ2-2
v_call: TRBV5-5
clone_size: -
d_call: -
cdr3_aa: CASSKLQGPNTGELFF
cdr3_nt: TGTGCCAGCAGCAAATTACAGGGTCCGAACACCGGGGAGCTGTTTTTT

j_call: TRBJ2-7
v_call: TRBV2
clone_size: -
d_call: -
cdr3_aa: CASRLDFLAEYF
cdr3_nt: TGTGCCAGCCGACTTGACTTTCTCGCTGAGTACTTC

j_call: TRBJ1-5
v_call: TRBV5-1
clone_size: -
d_call: -
cdr3_aa: CASSLAGDQPQHF
cdr3_nt: TGCGCCAGCAGCTTGGCGGGGGATCAGCCCCAGCATTTT

j_call: TRBJ1-6
v_call: TRBV5-1
clone_size: -
d_call: -
cdr3_aa: CASSPRSDYNSPLHF
cdr3_nt: TGCGCCAGCAGCCCTAGATCCGATTATAATTCACCCCTCCACTTT

j_call: TRBJ1-5
v_call: TRBV18
clone_size: -
d_call: -
cdr3_aa: CASSQAGDQPQHF
cdr3_nt: TGTGCCAGCTCACAAGCAGGGGATCAGCCCCAGCATTTT

j_call: TRBJ2-1
v_call: TRBV5-1
clone_size: -
d_call: TRBD1
cdr3_aa: CASSLGDSYNEQFF
cdr3_nt: TGCGCCAGCAGCTTGGGGGACAGCTACAATGAGCAGTTCTTC

j_call: TRBJ1-1
v_call: TRBV30
clone_size: -
d_call: -
cdr3_aa: CAWSGQGFTEAFF
cdr3_nt: TGTGCCTGGAGTGGGCAGGGGTTCACTGAAGCTTTCTTT

j_call: TRBJ1-3
v_call: TRBV9
clone_size: once
d_call: TRBD1
cdr3_aa: CASSPRTGEASGNTIYF
cdr3_nt: TGTGCCAGCAGCCCCAGGACAGGGGAAGCCTCTGGAAACACCATATATTTT

j_call: TRBJ2-2
v_call: TRBV9
clone_size: -
d_call: -
cdr3_aa: CASSVTSGSNGELFF
cdr3_nt: TGTGCCAGCAGCGTAACCAGCGGGTCGAACGGGGAGCTGTTTTTT

j_call: TRBJ1-2
v_call: TRBV5-4
clone_size: -
d_call: TRBD1
cdr3_aa: CASSGTGGGYGYTF
cdr3_nt: TGTGCCAGCAGCGGGACAGGGGGCGGCTATGGCTACACCTTC

j_call: TRBJ2-7
v_call: TRBV7-2
clone_size: few
d_call: -
cdr3_aa: CASSLEGVPRTTIYEQYF
cdr3_nt: TGTGCCAGCAGCTTAGAAGGGGTTCCACGCACCACCATCTACGAGCAGTACTTC

j_call: TRBJ1-5
v_call: TRBV6-1
clone_size: -
d_call: TRBD1
cdr3_aa: CASSVLSPQGARNQPQHF
cdr3_nt: TGTGCCAGCAGTGTTTTGTCTCCTCAGGGGGCCCGGAATCAGCCCCAGCATTTT

j_call: TRBJ2-7
v_call: TRBV6-5
clone_size: -
d_call: -
cdr3_aa: CASSYSGGGNYEQYF
cdr3_nt: TGTGCCAGCAGTTACTCTGGCGGCGGGAACTACGAGCAGTACTTC

j_call: TRBJ2-7
v_call: TRBV10-3
clone_size: -
d_call: -
cdr3_aa: CAISESGGDSYEQYF
cdr3_nt: TGTGCCATCAGTGAGTCAGGGGGGGATTCCTACGAGCAGTACTTC

j_call: TRBJ2-7
v_call: TRBV25-1
clone_size: -
d_call: -
cdr3_aa: CASTRDESSREQYF
cdr3_nt: TGTGCCAGCACCCGGGATGAGTCTTCGCGAGAGCAGTACTTC

j_call: TRBJ2-7
v_call: TRBV7-8
clone_size: -
d_call: -
cdr3_aa: CASSILRGSSYEQYF
cdr3_nt: TGTGCCAGCAGCATCCTGAGGGGGAGCTCCTACGAGCAGTACTTC

j_call: TRBJ2-2
v_call: TRBV19
clone_size: -
d_call: -
cdr3_aa: CASSIDGRAPNTGELFF
cdr3_nt: TGTGCCAGTAGTATAGATGGCAGGGCCCCAAACACCGGGGAGCTGTTTTTT

j_call: TRBJ1-2
v_call: TRBV9
clone_size: few
d_call: -
cdr3_aa: CASSASLGAGYGYTF
cdr3_nt: TGTGCCAGCAGCGCAAGCCTAGGTGCTGGCTATGGCTACACCTTC

j_call: TRBJ2-5
v_call: TRBV5-1
clone_size: -
d_call: TRBD2
cdr3_aa: CASSSSGSEETQYF
cdr3_nt: TGCGCCAGCAGCAGTAGCGGGAGTGAAGAGACCCAGTACTTC

j_call: TRBJ2-1
v_call: TRBV5-1
clone_size: -
d_call: TRBD2
cdr3_aa: CASSLEGTSGRNEQFF
cdr3_nt: TGCGCCAGCAGCTTGGAAGGGACTAGCGGGAGGAATGAGCAGTTCTTC

j_call: TRBJ2-7
v_call: TRBV5-6
clone_size: -
d_call: TRBD2
cdr3_aa: CASSLDRLAERYEQYF
cdr3_nt: TGTGCCAGCAGCTTGGATCGGCTAGCGGAGAGATACGAGCAGTACTTC

j_call: TRBJ1-1
v_call: TRBV19
clone_size: few
d_call: TRBD1
cdr3_aa: CASSLTGAQNTEAFF
cdr3_nt: TGTGCCAGTAGCCTTACAGGGGCCCAGAACACTGAAGCTTTCTTT

j_call: TRBJ1-2
v_call: TRBV4-1
clone_size: -
d_call: TRBD1
cdr3_aa: CASSQEQGGQGAYGYTF
cdr3_nt: TGCGCCAGCAGCCAGGAACAAGGGGGACAGGGTGCCTATGGCTACACCTTC

j_call: TRBJ1-2
v_call: TRBV6-5
clone_size: -
d_call: -
cdr3_aa: CAIGASLGLGYTF
cdr3_nt: TGTGCCATTGGGGCATCATTGGGGCTAGGCTACACCTTC

j_call: TRBJ1-3
v_call: TRBV2
clone_size: -
d_call: -
cdr3_aa: CASRLRDFSGNTIYF
cdr3_nt: TGTGCCAGCAGACTCAGGGACTTCTCTGGAAACACCATATATTTT

j_call: TRBJ1-5
v_call: TRBV5-1
clone_size: -
d_call: -
cdr3_aa: CASSLEGDSNQPQHF
cdr3_nt: TGCGCCAGCAGCCTCGAGGGGGACAGCAATCAGCCCCAGCATTTT

j_call: TRBJ1-1
v_call: TRBV7-9
clone_size: -
d_call: -
cdr3_aa: CASCGAGMNTEAFF
cdr3_nt: TGTGCCAGTTGCGGTGCAGGGATGAACACTGAAGCTTTCTTT

j_call: TRBJ1-2
v_call: TRBV5-6
clone_size: once
d_call: -
cdr3_aa: CASSLVTQSKSPSGYTF
cdr3_nt: TGTGCCAGCAGCTTGGTAACCCAGTCGAAATCGCCCAGTGGCTACACCTTC

j_call: TRBJ1-5
v_call: TRBV6-5
clone_size: -
d_call: -
cdr3_aa: CASSYSRGQPQHF
cdr3_nt: TGTGCCAGCAGTTACAGCAGAGGTCAGCCCCAGCATTTT

j_call: TRBJ2-2
v_call: TRBV5-1
clone_size: once
d_call: -
cdr3_aa: CASSLYGDTGELFF
cdr3_nt: TGCGCCAGCAGCTTGTACGGGGACACCGGGGAGCTGTTTTTT

j_call: TRBJ1-2
v_call: TRBV9
clone_size: -
d_call: TRBD1
cdr3_aa: CASSEEDRAYGYTF
cdr3_nt: TGTGCCAGCAGCGAGGAAGACAGGGCCTATGGCTACACCTTC

j_call: TRBJ2-7
v_call: TRBV21-1
clone_size: once
d_call: -
cdr3_aa: CASSKVNGTGTRDRYEQYF
cdr3_nt: TGTGCCAGCAGCAAAGTTAATGGGACCGGGACAAGGGACCGTTACGAGCAGTACTTC

j_call: TRBJ2-5
v_call: TRBV7-9
clone_size: -
d_call: TRBD2
cdr3_aa: CASGLAETQYF
cdr3_nt: TGTGCCAGCGGACTAGCGGAGACCCAGTACTTC

j_call: TRBJ1-2
v_call: TRBV5-6
clone_size: -
d_call: TRBD1
cdr3_aa: CASSFLTGALSHNYGYTF
cdr3_nt: TGTGCCAGCAGCTTCCTGACAGGGGCACTTTCCCATAACTATGGCTACACCTTC

j_call: TRBJ2-3
v_call: TRBV2
clone_size: few
d_call: TRBD2
cdr3_aa: CASSGTSGSPDTQYF
cdr3_nt: TGTGCCAGCAGTGGGACTAGCGGGAGCCCAGATACGCAGTATTTT